This T cell receptor beta chain was recovered during a study of blood T cell repertoires in COVID-19. Study-wide background: Specimens from acute and convalescent COVID-19 originated in the United States, Italy and Spain. T cells, B-cell-depleted T cells, or PBMCs supplied cDNA or gDNA.

Trimming removed 4 bases from V and 0 bases from J, with 13 bases in between. CDR3 length: 17 amino acids. Germline-derived CDR1 and CDR2 are LGHNA and YSLEER. Original handling: Reference gene primer amplification gave nucleated cell count estimates. Clones were read by immunoSEQ multiplex PCR, and TCRdb kept only the in-frame ones, dropping some. V and J calls and clone size are as listed in that table; D and trimming were resolved from the DNA. The sample holds tens of thousands of clones, approximately 85% seen once. Material for sequencing was peripheral blood. The chain uses TRBV4-3 and TRBJ2-6; tentative D call: TRBD1 (5 bases). The sequence derives from a human donor in a cohort sampled during active COVID-19. The CDR3 DNA sequence: TGCGCCAGCAGCCGTATTGGGCAGGGCTCTGGGGCCAACGTCCTGACTTTC. This sequence encodes CASSRIGQGSGANVLTF.